This T cell receptor beta chain was sequenced during a study of cytomegalovirus exposure and HLA in healthy donors. Produced via immunoSEQ multiplex PCR; TCRdb's table is partial and in-frame only. The profile covers about 200,000 clones, with approximately 80% appearing a single time and 13% taken by the ten largest. CDR1 and CDR2 (germline): MNHEY, SMNVEV (reference sequence). The CDR3 has 14 residues. Between the trimmed V and J ends, which lost 2 bases and 2 bases, there was a span of 10 bases. The TCR originated in a woman in her 30s in good health and CMV-seropositive. Sequencing was performed on PBMCs. V and J are TRBV27 and TRBJ2-7; D is ambiguous. This CDR3 is CASSLAGMPYEQYF. CDR3 DNA: TGTGCCAGCAGTTTAGCAGGAATGCCCTACGAGCAGTACTTC.